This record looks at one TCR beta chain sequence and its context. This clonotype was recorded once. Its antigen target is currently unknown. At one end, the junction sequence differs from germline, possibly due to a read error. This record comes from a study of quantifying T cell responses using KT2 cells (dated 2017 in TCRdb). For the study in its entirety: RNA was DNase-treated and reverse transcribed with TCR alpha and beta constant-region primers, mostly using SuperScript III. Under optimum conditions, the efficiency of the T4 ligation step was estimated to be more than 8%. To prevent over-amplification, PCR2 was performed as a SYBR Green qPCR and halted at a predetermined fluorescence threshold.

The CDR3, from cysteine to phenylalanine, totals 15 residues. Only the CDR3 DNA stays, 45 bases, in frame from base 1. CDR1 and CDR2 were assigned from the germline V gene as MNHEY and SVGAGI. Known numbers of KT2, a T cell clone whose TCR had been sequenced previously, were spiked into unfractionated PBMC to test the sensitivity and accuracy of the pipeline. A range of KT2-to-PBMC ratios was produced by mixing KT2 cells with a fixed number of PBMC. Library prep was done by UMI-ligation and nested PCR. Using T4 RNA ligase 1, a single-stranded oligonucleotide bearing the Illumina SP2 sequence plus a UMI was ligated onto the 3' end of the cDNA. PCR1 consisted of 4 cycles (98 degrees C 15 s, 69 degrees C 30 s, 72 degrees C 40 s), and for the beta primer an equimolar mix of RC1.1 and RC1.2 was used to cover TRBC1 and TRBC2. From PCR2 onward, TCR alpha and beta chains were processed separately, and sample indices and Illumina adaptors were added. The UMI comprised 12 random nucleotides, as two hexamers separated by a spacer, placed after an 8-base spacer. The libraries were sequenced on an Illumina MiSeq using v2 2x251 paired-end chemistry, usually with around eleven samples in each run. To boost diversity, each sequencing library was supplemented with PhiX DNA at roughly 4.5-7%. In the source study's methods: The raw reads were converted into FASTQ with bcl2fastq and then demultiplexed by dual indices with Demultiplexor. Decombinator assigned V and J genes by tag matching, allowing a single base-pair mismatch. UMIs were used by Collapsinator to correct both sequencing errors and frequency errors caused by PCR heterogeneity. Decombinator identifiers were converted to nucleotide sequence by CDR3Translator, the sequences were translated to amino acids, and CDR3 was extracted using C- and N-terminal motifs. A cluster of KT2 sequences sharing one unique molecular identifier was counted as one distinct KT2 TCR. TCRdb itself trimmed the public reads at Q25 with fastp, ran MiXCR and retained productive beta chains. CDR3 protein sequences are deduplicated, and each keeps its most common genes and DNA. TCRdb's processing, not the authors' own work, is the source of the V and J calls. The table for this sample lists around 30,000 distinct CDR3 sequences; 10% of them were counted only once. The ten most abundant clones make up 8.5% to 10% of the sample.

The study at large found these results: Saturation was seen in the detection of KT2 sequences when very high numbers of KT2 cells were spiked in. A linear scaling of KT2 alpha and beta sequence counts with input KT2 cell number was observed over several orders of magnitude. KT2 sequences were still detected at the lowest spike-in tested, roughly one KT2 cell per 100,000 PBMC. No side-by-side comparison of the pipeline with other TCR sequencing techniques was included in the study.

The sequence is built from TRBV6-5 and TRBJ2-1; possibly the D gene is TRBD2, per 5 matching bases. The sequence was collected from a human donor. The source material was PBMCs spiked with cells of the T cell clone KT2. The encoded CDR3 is CASRPGISSHNEQFF. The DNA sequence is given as TGTGCCAGCAGGCCCGGGATTAGCTCCCACAATGAGCAGTTCTTC.